These 12 T cell receptor beta chains originate from one sample sequenced in a study of blood T cell repertoires in COVID-19. Only in-frame clones appear in the TCRdb table, and some are missing; sequencing was by immunoSEQ multiplex PCR. This sample carries about 230,000 clones, 87% of them seen once, and the ten largest clones take less than 14%. Sample: PBMCs or T cells enriched from blood (not recorded which). These receptors were taken from a man aged 25 to 40 who had recovered from COVID-19.

The chain carries TRBV27 and TRBJ1-5, with D perhaps TRBD1 (5 bases). The germline gives CDR1 MNHEY, CDR2 SMNVEV (reference sequence). The V end lost 3 bases, the J end lost 0 bases, and 12 bases lay between the germline ends. This CDR3 contains 16 residues. The DNA for the CDR3 is TGTGCCAGCAGTTTTAGGACACCTTATAGCAATCAGCCCCAGCATTTT. Amino acids: CASSFRTPYSNQPQHF.

The chain couples TRBV7-7 to TRBJ1-5; 9 bases map to TRBD1. Germline values: CDR1 SSHAT, CDR2 FNYEAQ (reference sequence). The CDR3 extends over 12 amino acids. CDR3 sequence reads: CASDRGRQPQHF. The CDR3 region has the DNA TGTGCTAGTGACAGGGGGAGACAGCCCCAGCATTTT.

V is TRBV5-1 and J is TRBJ2-3; the D gene is possibly TRBD1 (5 bases). Trimming left V 0 bases short and J 10 bases short, with 9 bases between. There are 12 residues in the CDR3. Germline loops: CDR1 SGHRS, CDR2 YFSETQ. The DNA of the CDR3 is TGCGCCAGCAGCTTGGCCGCAGGGCCGCAGTATTTT. The encoded protein is CASSLAAGPQYF.

The chain uses TRBV12-5 and TRBJ2-7; 8 bases fit TRBD2. V lost 0 bases to trimming and J lost 6 bases; unmatched junction nucleotides: 1. CDR1 LGHNT and CDR2 FRNRAP come from the germline V gene. CDR3 length: 13 residues. Here the CDR3 reads CASGLVRGGEQYF. The CDR3 nucleotides read TGTGCTAGTGGTTTGGTACGGGGGGGCGAGCAGTACTTC.

This clone occurred a few times. J is TRBJ2-5 and V is TRBV3-1 (or the pseudogene TRBV3-2), with TRBD2 identical over 7 bases. Looked up from germline, CDR1 is LGHDT and CDR2 is YNNKEL (reference sequence). With 6 bases clipped from V and 4 bases from J, the junction kept 5 bases outside the gene matches. The CDR3 runs 13 residues. The CDR3 DNA follows: TGTGCCAGCAGGTCAGGGAGGGGAGAGACCCAGTACTTC. Translated: CASRSGRGETQYF.

This clone was detected only a few times. V and J are TRBV24-1 and TRBJ1-2; possibly TRBD1 for D (6 bases). This CDR3 contains 13 residues. The germline V gene encodes CDR1 KGHDR and CDR2 SFDVKD. V was cut by 3 bases and J by 8 bases, with 12 bases left in between. The CDR3 nucleotides are TGTGCCACCAGTGATCCGAAAGGGGGAGGCTACACCTTC. This encodes CATSDPKGGGYTF.

This clone came up once. The chain combines TRBV5-1 with TRBJ1-1; possibly TRBD1 for D (5 bases). V was pared by 5 bases and J by 9 bases, with 23 bases between. This CDR3 has 15 residues. Germline loops: CDR1 SGHRS, CDR2 YFSETQ. The CDR3 DNA is TGCGCCAGCAGTATCTCCCTTGGACAACGGGTAAAAGCTTTCTTT. Its translation: CASSISLGQRVKAFF. Filled out from reference TRBV5-1 and TRBJ1-1, the complete variable domain reads KAGVTQTPRYLIKTRGQQVTLSCSPISGHRSVSWYQQTPGQGLQFLFEYFSETQRNKGNFPGRFSGRQFSNSRSEMNVSTLELGDSALYLCASSISLGQRVKAFFGQGTRLTVV.

The genes are TRBV18 and TRBJ1-1, with no clear D. Germline V gives CDR1 KGHSH, CDR2 LQKENI. CDR3 size: 14 residues. Trimming left V 3 bases short and J 0 bases short, with 8 bases between. The CDR3 protein is CASSPGGLNTEAFF. The CDR3 DNA is TGTGCCAGCTCACCGGGAGGCCTGAACACTGAAGCTTTCTTT.

The J gene is TRBJ1-6, the V gene TRBV15; D not resolved. The CDR3 is made up of 16 amino acids. Per germline, CDR1 LNHNV and CDR2 YYDKDF (reference sequence). With 5 bases removed from V and 0 bases from J, the gap between germline ends came to 11 bases. The CDR3 here is CATSPPGSSYNSPLHF. The CDR3 DNA is TGTGCCACCAGCCCCCCAGGTAGCTCCTATAATTCACCCCTCCACTTT.

This chain uses TRBV5-1 with TRBJ2-5; D is unclear. V was pared by 2 bases and J by 3 bases, with 14 bases between. CDR1 is SGHRS, CDR2 YFSETQ, per germline. The CDR3 contains 15 residues. The CDR3 sequence: CASSFSSNFKETQYF. The DNA of the CDR3 is TGCGCCAGCAGCTTCTCGAGCAATTTTAAAGAGACCCAGTACTTC.

The chain combines TRBV5-1 with TRBJ1-1; D is ambiguous. Germline values: CDR1 SGHRS, CDR2 YFSETQ. The CDR3 has 15 amino acids. Trimming left V 1 base short and J 1 base short, with 11 bases between. CDR3 sequence reads: CASSLFGTENTEAFF. DNA for the CDR3: TGCGCCAGCAGCTTGTTTGGCACCGAGAACACTGAAGCTTTCTTT.

In DNA form, the CDR3 reads TGTGCCAGCAGCAAGGACAGGGGGCTGTCGAGCACTGAAGCTTTCTTT. It specifies CASSKDRGLSSTEAFF. The chain recombines TRBV7-9 with TRBJ1-1; TRBD1 matches 11 bases. The CDR3 is 16 amino acids. Germline loops: CDR1 SEHNR, CDR2 FQNEAQ (reference sequence). Trimming at V came to 5 bases and at J to 4 bases, leaving 9 bases not matched to a gene.